This TCR beta chain was identified during a study of T cell responses to AZD1222 COVID-19 vaccine. TCRdb keeps only in-frame clones here, not all; method: immunoSEQ multiplex PCR. The sample contains about 110,000 clones, 86% of which appear only once. The input for sequencing was peripheral blood, taken on day 0 of AZD1222 vaccination. The sequence derives from an adult in good health.

In DNA form, the CDR3 reads TGTGCCAGCAGTTACGGGCCCACAGATACGCAGTATTTT. It yields the protein CASSYGPTDTQYF. V gene TRBV6-2 or TRBV6-3 combines with J gene TRBJ2-3, with unresolved D. Per germline, CDR1 MNHEY and CDR2 SVGEGT. V gave up 2 bases and J gave up 2 bases, with 5 bases separating them. The length of the CDR3 is 13 residues.